The entry that follows covers one T cell receptor (beta chain) sequence. This specimen belongs to a study of blood T cell repertoires in COVID-19. Study background: Collection of acute and convalescent COVID-19 samples took place in the United States, Italy and Spain. The analysed material was cDNA or gDNA that came from T cells, B-cell-depleted T cells, or PBMCs.

Per the original data handling: Estimation of nucleated cell counts was performed using reference gene primer amplification. Profiled with immunoSEQ multiplex PCR; TCRdb holds only in-frame clones, not every one. V and J calls and clone size follow that table, whereas D and trimming were derived from the DNA. The top ten clones hold roughly 2.1% of a sample with about 120,000 clones, 78% of them seen once. The sample taken for sequencing was peripheral blood. This receptor was obtained from an older man with acute or convalescent COVID-19.

The CDR3 coding sequence is TGTGCCAGCAGTGAAATAGCGGGGGGAGGTGAGACCCAGTACTTC. Residues: CASSEIAGGGETQYF. The rearrangement links TRBV6-1 to TRBJ2-5; 10 nucleotides line up with TRBD2. The CDR3 loop spans 15 amino acids. The V gene end was trimmed by 2 bases and the J gene end by 5 bases; junction bases not matched to a gene: 5. Per the germline V gene, CDR1 is MNHNS and CDR2 is SASEGT.